This TCR beta chain comes out of a study of Graves' ophthalmopathy and Graves' hyperthyroidism. Study-wide context: Samples of peripheral blood were obtained at initial diagnosis, prior to treatment of any kind. Whole-study findings and limits: Detected in blood as well were most expanded thyroid clonotypes with frequency above 0.001.

Amplification of the TCR beta CDR3 regions used RNA transcripts (as template). After a first-round RT-PCR with HTBI primers, a second-round multiplex PCR was run. TCRdb called the multiplex PCR reads again in MiXCR, with one record for every CDR3 protein. The sample shows about 240,000 distinct CDR3 sequences, approximately 42% of them seen only once. Note on this clonotype: Its antigen is as yet unknown. The CDR3 does not end in the conserved phenylalanine or tryptophan, so this is likely a read error.

The CDR3 runs 13 residues. The V gene lost 2 bases and the J gene lost 4 bases, with 10 bases spanning the gap. Germline CDR1 is SGHTS and CDR2 is YDEGEE. Excluded: other autoimmune disease, uncontrolled infection, pregnancy or lactation. This TCR was sampled from an adult man with Graves' ophthalmopathy. The chain employs TRBV5-8 and TRBJ2-7; D possibly corresponds to TRBD1 (6 bases). Sequencing was done on a sample of peripheral blood. CDR3 amino acids: CASSFWTVYEQYL. DNA of the CDR3: TGTGCCAGCAGCTTTTGGACAGTTTACGAGCAGTACCTC.